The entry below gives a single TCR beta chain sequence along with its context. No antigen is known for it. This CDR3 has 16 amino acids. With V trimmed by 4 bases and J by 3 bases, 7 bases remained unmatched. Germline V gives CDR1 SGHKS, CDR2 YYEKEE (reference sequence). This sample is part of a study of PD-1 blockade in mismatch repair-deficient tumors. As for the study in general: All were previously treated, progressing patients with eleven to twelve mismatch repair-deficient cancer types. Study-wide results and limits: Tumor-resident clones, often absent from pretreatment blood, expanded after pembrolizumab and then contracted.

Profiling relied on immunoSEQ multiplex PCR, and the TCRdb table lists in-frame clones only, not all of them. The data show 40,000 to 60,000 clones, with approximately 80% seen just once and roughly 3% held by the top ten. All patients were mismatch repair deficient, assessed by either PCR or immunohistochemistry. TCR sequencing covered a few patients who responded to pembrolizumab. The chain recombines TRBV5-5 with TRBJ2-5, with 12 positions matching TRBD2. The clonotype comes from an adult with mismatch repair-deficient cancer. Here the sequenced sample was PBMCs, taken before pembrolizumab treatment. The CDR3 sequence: CASSPRLAGVEETQYF. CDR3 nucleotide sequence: TGTGCCAGCAGCCCCAGACTAGCGGGAGTGGAAGAGACCCAGTACTTC.